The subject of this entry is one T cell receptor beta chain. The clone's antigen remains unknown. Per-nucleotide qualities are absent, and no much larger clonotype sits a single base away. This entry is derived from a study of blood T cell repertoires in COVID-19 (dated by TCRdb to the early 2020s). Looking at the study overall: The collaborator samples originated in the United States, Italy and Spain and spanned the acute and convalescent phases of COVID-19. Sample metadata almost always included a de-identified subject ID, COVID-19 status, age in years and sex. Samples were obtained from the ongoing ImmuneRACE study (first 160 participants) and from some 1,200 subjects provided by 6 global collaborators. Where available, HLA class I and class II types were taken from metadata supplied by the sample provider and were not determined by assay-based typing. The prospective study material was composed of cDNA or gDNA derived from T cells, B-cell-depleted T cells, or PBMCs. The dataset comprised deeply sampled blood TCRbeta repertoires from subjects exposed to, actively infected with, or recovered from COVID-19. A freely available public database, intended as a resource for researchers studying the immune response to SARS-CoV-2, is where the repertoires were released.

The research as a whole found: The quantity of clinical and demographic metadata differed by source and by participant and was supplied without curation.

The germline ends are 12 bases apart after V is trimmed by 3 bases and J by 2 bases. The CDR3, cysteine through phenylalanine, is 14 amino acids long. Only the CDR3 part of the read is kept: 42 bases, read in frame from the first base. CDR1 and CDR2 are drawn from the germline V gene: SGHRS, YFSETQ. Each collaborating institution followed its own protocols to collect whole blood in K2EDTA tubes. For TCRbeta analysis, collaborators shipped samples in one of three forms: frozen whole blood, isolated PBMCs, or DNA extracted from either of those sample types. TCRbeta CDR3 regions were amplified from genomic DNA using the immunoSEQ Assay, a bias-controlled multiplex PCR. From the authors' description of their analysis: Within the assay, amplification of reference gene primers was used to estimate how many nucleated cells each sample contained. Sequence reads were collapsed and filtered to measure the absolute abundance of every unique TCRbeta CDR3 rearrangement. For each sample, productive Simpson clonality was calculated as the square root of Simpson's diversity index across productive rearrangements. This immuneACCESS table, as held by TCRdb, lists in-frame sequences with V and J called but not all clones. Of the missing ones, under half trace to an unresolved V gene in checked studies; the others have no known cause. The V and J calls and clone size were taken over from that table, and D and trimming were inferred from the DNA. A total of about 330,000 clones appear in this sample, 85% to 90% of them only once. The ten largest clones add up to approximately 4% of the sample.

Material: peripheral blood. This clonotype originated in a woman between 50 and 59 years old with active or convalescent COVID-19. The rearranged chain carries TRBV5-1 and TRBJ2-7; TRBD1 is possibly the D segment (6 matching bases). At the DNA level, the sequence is TGCGCCAGCAGCTCGTCGACAGGTACCTACGAGCAGTACTTC. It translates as CASSSSTGTYEQYF.